This T cell receptor beta chain was sequenced for a study of blood T cell repertoires in COVID-19. Some clones are missing from TCRdb's copy, which holds only in-frame ones; the method was immunoSEQ multiplex PCR. This table has around 130,000 clones, 86% appearing once. The germline gives CDR1 LNHDA, CDR2 SQIVND (reference sequence). The CDR3 has 18 residues. The V and J ends lost 6 bases and 9 bases, in that order; junction bases with no gene match: 18. This TCR was sampled from a woman aged 45-60 years who had recovered from COVID-19. Sequences were obtained from PBMCs or T cells enriched from blood (not recorded which). This rearrangement joins TRBV19 to TRBJ2-4, with 12 bases aligning to TRBD1. In DNA form, the CDR3 reads TGTGCCAGTAGGACTGGGGGGACAGGGGGCGGTTTGGGAAGCATTCAGTACTTC. It encodes CASRTGGTGGGLGSIQYF.